Presented here are 10 T cell receptor beta chains from one specimen sequenced in a study of blood T cells in healthy people across ages. PCR was performed a second time for about 6 to 12 cycles using a sample-barcoded 5' primer and a J-beta primer mix. A single record per CDR3 protein comes from TCRdb applying MiXCR to the 5' RACE reads. The top ten clones hold over 20% of a sample with around 940,000 distinct CDR3 sequences, around 54% of them seen once. The sequenced sample was blood. The source is a woman in her fifties or sixties in good health.

The rearrangement links TRBV5-1 to TRBJ2-5; 8 positions agree with TRBD1. This CDR3 region has 16 residues. CDR1 is SGHRS, CDR2 YFSETQ, per germline. The V segment lost 0 bases and the J segment 7 bases; nucleotides outside the gene matches: 11. CDR3 sequence: CASSLDPQGAEGTQYF. The CDR3 DNA reads TGCGCCAGCAGCTTGGATCCTCAGGGGGCGGAGGGGACCCAGTACTTC.

The chain carries TRBV3-1 and TRBJ1-2, with 10 bases fitting TRBD1. The CDR3 has 16 amino acids. The trim removed 2 bases at V and 7 bases at J, leaving 10 bases unmatched. Per germline, CDR1 LGHDT and CDR2 YNNKEL (reference sequence). The chain's CDR3 is CASSQSPTGGDGGYTF. The CDR3 DNA sequence: TGTGCCAGCAGCCAAAGCCCGACAGGGGGCGATGGTGGCTACACCTTC.

J is TRBJ2-7 and V is TRBV3-1, with a weak D call TRBD2 (5 bases). The CDR3 runs to 17 residues. Germline V lookup: CDR1 LGHDT, CDR2 YNNKEL (reference sequence). The V gene lost 4 bases and the J gene lost 2 bases, with 21 bases spanning the gap. The CDR3 protein is CASSLGQRVAFPYEQYF. Here the CDR3 DNA reads TGTGCCAGCAGCCTAGGGCAGAGGGTAGCGTTTCCCTACGAGCAGTACTTC.

J is TRBJ2-1 and V is TRBV3-1; TRBD1 matches 9 bases. TRBJ2-7 explains the end of the DNA better; the J call may be wrong. Looked up from germline, CDR1 is LGHDT and CDR2 is YNNKEL (reference sequence). This CDR3 has 17 residues. The CDR3 region is CASSPAGWTGAYNEQYF. CDR3 in DNA: TGTGCCAGCAGCCCAGCCGGGTGGACAGGGGCCTACAATGAGCAGTACTTC.

In its sample, this clonotype was seen once. The CDR3 sequence is CASSLEGAREGWKLFF. The CDR3 DNA follows: TGTGCCAGCAGCTTAGAAGGGGCCAGGGAAGGGTGGAAACTGTTTTTT. V and J are TRBV7-8 and TRBJ1-4; possible D gene TRBD1, 5 bases. The CDR3 totals 16 residues. Germline V CDR1 and CDR2: SGHVS, FQNEAQ. Between the trimmed V and J ends, which lost 1 base and 11 bases, there was a span of 20 bases.

The rearrangement uses TRBV3-1 and TRBJ2-1; maybe TRBD2 (6 bases). V gave up 4 bases and J gave up 0 bases, with 16 bases separating them. Germline-derived CDR1 and CDR2 are LGHDT and YNNKEL (reference sequence). CDR3 length equals 17 residues. This chain's CDR3 is CASSRGVLRDSYNEQFF. The DNA of the CDR3 is TGTGCCAGCAGCCGGGGGGTCCTCAGGGACTCCTACAATGAGCAGTTCTTC.

The chain carries TRBV15 and TRBJ2-5; tentatively, D is TRBD2 (5 bases). The CDR3 covers 12 residues. V shed 0 bases and J shed 11 bases, with 10 bases lying between them. Germline V gene lookup returns CDR1 LNHNV and CDR2 YYDKDF (reference sequence). The CDR3 DNA reads TGTGCCACCAGCAGAGATTGGACTGAGCAGTACTTC. This translates into CATSRDWTEQYF.

The chain recombines TRBV20-1 with TRBJ2-5; possibly TRBD1 for D (5 bases). The V gene's germline CDR1 is DFQATT and CDR2 SNEGSKA (reference sequence). This CDR3 spans 15 amino acids. V was pared by 7 bases and J by 0 bases, with 18 bases between. The CDR3 sequence: CSVAPGQYYQETQYF. The CDR3 region has the DNA TGCAGTGTCGCGCCCGGACAATACTACCAAGAGACCCAGTACTTC.

The J gene is TRBJ1-2, the V gene TRBV20-1; 8 bases are shared with TRBD1. The CDR3 has 14 residues. V was pared by 5 bases and J by 0 bases, with 5 bases of the junction left unmatched. From germline, CDR1 is DFQATT and CDR2 SNEGSKA (reference sequence). CDR3 bases: TGCAGTGCTTCCCGGACAGGGTCTAACTATGGCTACACCTTC. Residues: CSASRTGSNYGYTF.

The genes are TRBV27 and TRBJ2-4, with 9 bases identical to TRBD1. The last part of the DNA fits TRBJ2-7 better; the J call may be wrong. The CDR3 is 15 amino acids. Germline assignment: CDR1 MNHEY and CDR2 SMNVEV (reference sequence). CDR3 protein: CASRFIEGTGNEQYF. CDR3 in DNA: TGTGCCAGCAGGTTCATAGAGGGGACAGGGAACGAGCAGTACTTC.